A selection of T cell receptor beta chains follows, all from one sample in a study of blood T cell repertoires in COVID-19. Clones were read by immunoSEQ multiplex PCR, and TCRdb kept only the in-frame ones, dropping some. The sample lists about 140,000 clones, more than 60% seen once, with less than 15% in the top ten. Sequencing used peripheral blood. The receptors were gathered from a man older than 75 with acute or convalescent COVID-19. Both conserved end residues are part of each CDR3. D genes are given only for firm matches. The size of a clone is reported for some rows only, either as once, few or many, or as a class for expanded clones.

>-|TRBV7-3|TRBJ2-1|-
CASSKQGDGVNEQFF
TGTGCCAGCAGCAAACAGGGTGATGGTGTCAATGAGCAGTTCTTC
>-|TRBV6-2/TRBV6-3|TRBJ1-5|-
CASSADNLVRQPQHF
TGTGCCAGCAGTGCCGACAATCTGGTGAGACAGCCCCAGCATTTT
>-|TRBV7-2|TRBJ2-7|-
CASTLGPGDAYEQYF
TGTGCCAGCACGCTAGGGCCAGGGGATGCTTACGAGCAGTACTTC
>-|TRBV7-3|TRBJ1-3|TRBD1
CASSLMGTGVGNTIYF
TGTGCCAGCAGCTTAATGGGGACAGGGGTTGGAAACACCATATATTTT
>-|TRBV3-1/TRBV3-2|TRBJ2-5|-
CASSRSPGVQETQYF
TGTGCCAGCAGCCGGTCACCAGGGGTTCAAGAGACCCAGTACTTC
>-|TRBV3-1/TRBV3-2|TRBJ2-7|-
CASSFDRRSYEQYF
TGTGCCAGCAGCTTCGACAGGCGTTCCTACGAGCAGTACTTC
>once|TRBV10-3|TRBJ2-7|TRBD1
CAISLDRGSVEQYF
TGTGCCATCAGCTTGGACAGGGGTTCGGTCGAGCAGTACTTC
>-|TRBV2|TRBJ2-5|-
CASSREGGAEETQYF
TGTGCCAGCAGTCGAGAGGGGGGGGCCGAGGAGACCCAGTACTTC
>-|TRBV10-3|TRBJ2-5|-
CAISDGRRQETQYF
TGTGCCATCAGTGATGGTCGCAGACAAGAGACCCAGTACTTC
>-|TRBV19|TRBJ2-2|TRBD1
CASSRGGQGVTGELFF
TGTGCCAGTAGTCGAGGGGGACAGGGTGTCACCGGGGAGCTGTTTTTT
>-|TRBV12-3/TRBV12-4|TRBJ1-1|-
CASTPGNTEAFF
TGTGCCAGCACCCCAGGGAACACTGAAGCTTTCTTT
>-|TRBV7-6|TRBJ1-4|TRBD1
CASSLMTGSNEKLFF
TGTGCCAGCAGCTTGATGACAGGGTCTAATGAAAAACTGTTTTTT
>-|TRBV5-1|TRBJ2-3|-
CASSVGTATSTDTQYF
TGCGCCAGCAGCGTAGGTACAGCTACTAGCACAGATACGCAGTATTTT
>-|TRBV7-9|TRBJ1-2|-
CASSPTSYGYTF
TGTGCCAGCAGCCCTACCTCTTATGGCTACACCTTC
>-|TRBV4-2|TRBJ1-4|TRBD1
CASSQGQGANEKLFF
TGTGCCAGCAGCCAGGGACAGGGAGCTAATGAAAAACTGTTTTTT
>-|TRBV10-2|TRBJ1-5|-
CASSKDRYSNQPQHF
TGCGCCAGCAGTAAAGACAGGTATAGCAATCAGCCCCAGCATTTT
>few|TRBV27|TRBJ2-1|TRBD2
CASSLRGGGHEQFF
TGTGCCAGCAGTCTTCGCGGGGGGGGTCATGAGCAGTTCTTC
>-|TRBV30|TRBJ1-3|-
CAWSVRGNTIYF
TGTGCCTGGAGTGTCCGGGGAAACACCATATATTTT
>-|TRBV4-3|TRBJ2-3|-
CASSQAGVGDTQYF
TGCGCCAGCAGCCAAGCGGGGGTTGGAGATACGCAGTATTTT
>-|TRBV28|TRBJ2-7|-
CASSPPPLSSYEQYF
TGTGCCAGCAGCCCCCCTCCTTTGAGCTCCTACGAGCAGTACTTC
>once|TRBV6-2/TRBV6-3|TRBJ2-7|TRBD2
CASSYPRTLTSGIYEQYF
TGTGCCAGCAGTTACCCACGAACTTTGACTAGCGGTATCTACGAGCAGTACTTC
>-|TRBV7-3|TRBJ2-5|TRBD2
CASSLQGRGGEETQYF
TGTGCCAGCAGCTTACAGGGTAGGGGAGGGGAAGAGACCCAGTACTTC
>-|TRBV3-1/TRBV3-2|TRBJ2-5|-
CASSLQGTQYF
TGTGCCAGCAGTCTACAGGGGACCCAGTACTTC
>-|TRBV7-2|TRBJ1-2|TRBD1
CASSSRTGTYYGYTF
TGTGCCAGCAGCTCCAGGACAGGGACCTACTATGGCTACACCTTC
>-|TRBV3-1/TRBV3-2|TRBJ2-5|-
CASSRRTPGPGETQYF
TGTGCCAGCAGCCGAAGAACACCGGGTCCAGGGGAGACCCAGTACTTC
>-|TRBV5-1|TRBJ1-4|-
CASSWTRDINEKLFF
TGCGCCAGCAGCTGGACCCGGGACATTAATGAAAAACTGTTTTTT
>-|TRBV5-1|TRBJ2-3|-
CASSLGQTNTDTQYF
TGCGCCAGCAGCTTGGGACAGACAAACACGGATACGCAGTATTTT
>-|TRBV6-2/TRBV6-3|TRBJ2-7|-
CASSIQGLGQYF
TGTGCCAGCAGCATACAGGGCCTCGGGCAGTACTTC
>-|TRBV7-2|TRBJ1-1|-
CASSLVVNTEAFF
TGTGCCAGCAGCTTAGTAGTGAACACTGAAGCTTTCTTT
>few|TRBV6-1|TRBJ1-5|-
CASSEHTAGQYKPQHF
TGTGCCAGCAGTGAGCATACCGCAGGACAGTACAAGCCCCAGCATTTT
>-|TRBV12-3/TRBV12-4|TRBJ1-2|TRBD1
CASSLGTGYGYTF
TGTGCCAGCAGTTTAGGGACAGGCTATGGCTACACCTTC
>-|TRBV7-9|TRBJ2-2|TRBD2
CASSPSGNTGELFF
TGTGCCAGCAGTCCTAGCGGTAACACCGGGGAGCTGTTTTTT
>few|TRBV4-2|TRBJ1-4|TRBD1
CASSGRGGQGNEKLFF
TGTGCCAGCAGCGGAAGAGGAGGACAGGGGAACGAAAAACTGTTTTTT
>-|TRBV20-1|TRBJ2-3|-
CSASSDTQYF
TGCAGTGCTAGTTCGGATACGCAGTATTTT
>-|TRBV6-2/TRBV6-3|TRBJ1-1|TRBD1
CASSNRGRAEAFF
TGTGCCAGCAGTAACAGGGGCCGGGCTGAAGCTTTCTTT
>-|TRBV6-2/TRBV6-3|TRBJ1-2|-
CASSYKGNYGYTF
TGTGCCAGCAGTTACAAGGGGAACTATGGCTACACCTTC
>-|TRBV5-1|TRBJ2-5|TRBD2
CASSSLPSGGAQTQYF
TGCGCCAGCAGCTCATTACCTAGCGGGGGGGCCCAGACCCAGTACTTC
>once|TRBV29-1|TRBJ2-5|-
CSVEYYQETQYF
TGCAGCGTTGAGTACTACCAAGAGACCCAGTACTTC
>-|TRBV7-2|TRBJ1-1|-
CASSLRERVTEAFF
TGTGCCAGCAGCTTGAGGGAGAGGGTCACTGAAGCTTTCTTT
>-|TRBV28|TRBJ1-5|-
CASSLGTRGQPQHF
TGTGCCAGCAGTTTGGGCACGCGGGGACAGCCCCAGCATTTT
>-|TRBV13|TRBJ2-2|TRBD1
CASKDRGLNTGELFF
TGTGCCAGCAAGGACAGGGGGCTGAACACCGGGGAGCTGTTTTTT
>-|TRBV18|TRBJ1-5|TRBD1
CASSQTGTGGNQPQHF
TGTGCCAGCTCACAAACCGGGACAGGGGGCAATCAGCCCCAGCATTTT
>-|TRBV7-8|TRBJ2-5|-
CASSLRKETQYF
TGTGCCAGCAGCCTCAGAAAAGAGACCCAGTACTTC
>-|TRBV20-1|TRBJ1-1|TRBD1
CSASPLTGGGSEAFF
TGCAGTGCTAGTCCCCTGACAGGGGGTGGGAGTGAAGCTTTCTTT
>-|TRBV7-6|TRBJ2-3|-
CASSFQGLTDTQYF
TGTGCCAGCAGCTTTCAGGGACTCACAGATACGCAGTATTTT